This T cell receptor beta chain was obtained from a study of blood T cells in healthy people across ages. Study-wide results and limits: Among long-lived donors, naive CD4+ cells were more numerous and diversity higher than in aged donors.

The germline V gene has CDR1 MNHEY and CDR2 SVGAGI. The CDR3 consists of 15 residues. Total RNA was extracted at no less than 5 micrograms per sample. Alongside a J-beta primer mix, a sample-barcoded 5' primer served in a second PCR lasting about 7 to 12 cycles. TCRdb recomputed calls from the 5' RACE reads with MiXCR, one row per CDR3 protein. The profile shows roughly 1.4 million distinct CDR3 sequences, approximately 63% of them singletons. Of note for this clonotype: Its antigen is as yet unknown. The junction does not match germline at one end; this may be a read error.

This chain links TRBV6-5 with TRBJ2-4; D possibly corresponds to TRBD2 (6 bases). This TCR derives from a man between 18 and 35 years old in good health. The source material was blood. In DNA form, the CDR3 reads TGTGCCGGCAGTTACTCGACCGGACACACTCGGGAGCAGTACTTC. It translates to CAGSYSTGHTREQYF.